Listed below are T cell receptor beta chains from one sample, sequenced in a study of CD8+ T cells in alopecia areata. Sequenced by immunoSEQ multiplex PCR; TCRdb stores in-frame clones only, minus some. This sample has 170,000 or so clones, with around three fifths found just once. Sample: CD8+ T cells sorted from blood, taken at week 24, from a patient treated with tofacitinib. Receptors originate from a human donor with alopecia areata. Both conserved end residues are part of each CDR3. Each record gives: V gene, clone size, J gene, D gene, CDR3 protein, CDR3 DNA. D genes are given only for firm matches. The size of a clone is reported for some rows only, either as once, few or many, or as a class for expanded clones.

>TRBV6-5|once|TRBJ2-7|NA
CASWGSPTYEQYF
TGTGCCTCCTGGGGCAGCCCTACCTACGAGCAGTACTTC
>TRBV29-1|few|TRBJ2-5|NA
CSCGRTAGGYQETQYF
TGCAGCTGTGGGAGAACGGCAGGGGGGTACCAAGAGACCCAGTACTTC
>TRBV27|once|TRBJ1-5|NA
CASSLLGMGNQPQHF
TGTGCCAGCAGTTTATTGGGGATGGGCAATCAGCCCCAGCATTTT
>TRBV12-5|NA|TRBJ1-2|NA
CASGLGFGYGYTF
TGTGCTAGTGGTTTGGGGTTTGGCTATGGCTACACCTTC
>TRBV6-5|few|TRBJ2-1|NA
CASSRSADEQFF
TGTGCCAGCAGTCGTAGCGCGGATGAGCAGTTCTTC
>TRBV5-1|once|TRBJ2-6|NA
CASSSATWGSGANVLTF
TGCGCCAGCAGCTCGGCAACGTGGGGTTCTGGGGCCAACGTCCTGACTTTC
>TRBV10-3|NA|TRBJ2-2|NA
CASSYQGLTGELFF
TGTGCCAGCAGTTATCAGGGGCTCACCGGGGAGCTGTTTTTT
>TRBV30|NA|TRBJ1-5|TRBD1
CAWSVDRTGNQPQHF
TGTGCCTGGAGTGTGGACAGGACAGGCAATCAGCCCCAGCATTTT
>TRBV9|once|TRBJ1-1|NA
CASSVGWEQNEAFF
TGTGCCAGCAGCGTCGGATGGGAACAGAATGAAGCTTTCTTT
>TRBV5-1|NA|TRBJ2-3|TRBD1
CASSSPGQGYDTQYF
TGCGCCAGCAGCTCCCCGGGACAGGGTTACGATACGCAGTATTTT
>TRBV13|NA|TRBJ1-2|NA
CASSLVRRQEDYGYTF
TGTGCCAGCAGCTTAGTAAGGCGCCAGGAGGACTATGGCTACACCTTC
>TRBV10-3|NA|TRBJ1-5|NA
CAISESMADNQPQHF
TGTGCCATCAGTGAGTCGATGGCGGATAATCAGCCCCAGCATTTT
>TRBV9|NA|TRBJ1-1|NA
CASSPGGRNTEAFF
TGTGCCAGCAGCCCTGGGGGACGGAACACTGAAGCTTTCTTT
>TRBV5-1|NA|TRBJ2-7|NA
CASSLGGEQYF
TGCGCCAGCAGCTTAGGCGGCGAGCAGTACTTC
>TRBV30|few|TRBJ2-5|NA
CAWKAVKETQYF
TGTGCCTGGAAGGCAGTAAAAGAGACCCAGTACTTC
>TRBV5-1|once|TRBJ2-5|NA
CASSLDLSGPETQYF
TGCGCCAGCAGCTTGGATTTGTCAGGGCCAGAGACCCAGTACTTC
>TRBV2|NA|TRBJ1-5|TRBD1
CASSDTGGGNQPQHF
TGTGCCAGCAGTGACACAGGGGGAGGTAATCAGCCCCAGCATTTT